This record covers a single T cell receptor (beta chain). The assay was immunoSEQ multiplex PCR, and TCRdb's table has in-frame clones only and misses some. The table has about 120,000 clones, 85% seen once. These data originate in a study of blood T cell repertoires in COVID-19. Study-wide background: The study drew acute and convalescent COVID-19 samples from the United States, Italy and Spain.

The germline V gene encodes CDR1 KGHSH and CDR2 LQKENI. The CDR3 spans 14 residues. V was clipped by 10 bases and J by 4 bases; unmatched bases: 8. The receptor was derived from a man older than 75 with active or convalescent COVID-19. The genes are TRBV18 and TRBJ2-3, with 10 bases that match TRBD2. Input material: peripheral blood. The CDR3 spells CATQGLAVADTQYF. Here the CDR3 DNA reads TGTGCCACCCAAGGACTAGCGGTCGCAGATACGCAGTATTTT.